A selection of T cell receptor beta chains follows, all from one sample in a study of cytomegalovirus exposure and HLA in healthy donors. Repertoires were generated with immunoSEQ multiplex PCR, while TCRdb's copy carries only in-frame clones and drops some. In the table there are hundreds of thousands of clones, around 79% of which are singletons. Specimen: PBMCs. The receptors were sampled from a young man in good health and CMV-seronegative. CDR3s include the opening cysteine and the closing phenylalanine or tryptophan. Each record gives: V gene, CDR3 protein.

TRBV5-1,CASSLDGEIEHF
TRBV7-3,CASSPSRQETQYF
TRBV27,CASSPDGSSLTDTQYF
TRBV29-1,CSVEGQASTDTQYF
TRBV10-3,CAISVGQTNTEAFF
TRBV6-6,CASSETPNTEAFF
TRBV7-2,CASSSKPGRNTEAFF
TRBV9,CASSVEPGTEAFF
TRBV6-1,CASSDLAGEIDPITGELFF
TRBV6-6,CASTTGDTQYF
TRBV14,CASSLRTPTQYEQYF
TRBV6-4,CASSEAGQKDDEQFF
TRBV28,CASTLAGAFYEQYF
TRBV18,CASSRVGDDEQYF
TRBV7-6,CASSLEAGVSYEQYF
TRBV5-1,CASSLGIGGEQYF
TRBV11-3,CASSQRTSSTGELFF
TRBV28,CASIPGFGQTGGAETQYF
TRBV28,CASSLSPRQPPRYF
TRBV25-1,CASSDLAPGSRQFF
TRBV4-3,CASSQGTGSRGNTIYF
TRBV20-1,CSARFIGELFF
TRBV5-1,CASREQVSGTEAFF
TRBV6-5,CASSEDRGTGGYTF
TRBV2,CASSPGQGVAKNIQYF
TRBV11-2,CASSLVSGQGYEQYF
TRBV9,CASSVTGEDSPLHF
TRBV27,CASSLSPLGSSSYNEQFF
TRBV7-2,CASSRPNREPNEKLFF
TRBV30,CAWSSTDYGYTF
TRBV4-3,CASSQGAGGSSYEQYF
TRBV19,CASSKRQGGPQQPQHF
TRBV7-3,CASSLSFSWGSGTGGSNEQFF
TRBV19,CASSIGRTELGYTF
TRBV9,CASSGTGHGNTEAFF
TRBV12-5,CASGLSPGGPQHF
TRBV7-3,CASSLIGRMAGGYNEQFF
TRBV25-1,CASSELGSGSGNEQFF